This T cell receptor beta chain was retrieved from a study of CD8+CD57+ T cells in acquired aplastic anemia. Turning to the study itself: Mean DNA quantity obtained from sorted CD4+ and CD8+ cells was approximately 3 ug.

Study-wide points: Common to patients and controls were around 30 CD8+ CDR3 sequences.

Patients selected for sequencing had displayed CD8+CD57+ cell expansion by flow cytometry. Concerning this clonotype: Its specificity is not known.

Genomic DNA, serving as template, underwent TCR beta VDJ and CDR3 profiling. Using its own MiXCR run on the reads, TCRdb lists one record per CDR3 protein. Of roughly 260,000 distinct CDR3 sequences listed, approximately 45% are singletons. The sequencing input was sorted CD4+, CD8+, or CD8+CD57+ T cells (not recorded which) from PBMCs. This sequence originates from a human donor with aplastic anemia.

CDR3: CASSRAGRVHNEQFF. The CDR3 DNA sequence: TGTGCCAGCAGTAGGGCGGGACGAGTACATAATGAGCAGTTCTTC. The V and J genes are TRBV12-3 or TRBV12-4 and TRBJ2-1, with a tentative D call TRBD2 (6 bases). The CDR3 is 15 amino acids. V was clipped by 5 bases and J by 7 bases, with 18 bases between them.